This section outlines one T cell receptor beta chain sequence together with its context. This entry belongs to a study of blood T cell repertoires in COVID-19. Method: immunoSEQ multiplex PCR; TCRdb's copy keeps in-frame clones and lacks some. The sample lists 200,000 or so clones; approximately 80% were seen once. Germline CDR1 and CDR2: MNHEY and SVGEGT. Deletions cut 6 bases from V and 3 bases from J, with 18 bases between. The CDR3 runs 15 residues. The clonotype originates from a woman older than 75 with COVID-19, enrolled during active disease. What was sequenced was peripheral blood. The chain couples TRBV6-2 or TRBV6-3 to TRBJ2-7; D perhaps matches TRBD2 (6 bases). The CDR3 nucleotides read TGTGCCAGCAGCGAGGGACTGGGACGTAACTACGAGCAGTACTTC. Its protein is CASSEGLGRNYEQYF.